The 8 T cell receptor beta chains listed next were all sequenced from one sample in a study of cytomegalovirus exposure and HLA in healthy donors (dated by TCRdb to 2016 to 2017). Libraries were built with the immunoSEQ multiplex PCR assay. This immuneACCESS table, as held by TCRdb, lists in-frame sequences with V and J called but not all clones. Of the missing ones, under half trace to an unresolved V gene in checked studies; the others have no known cause. Recorded for this sample are about 130,000 clones; around 94% of them occurred a single time. The top ten clonotypes cover roughly 1.3% of the sample. The sequencing sample was made of PBMCs. Receptors originate from a woman in her late teens or twenties in good health and CMV-seronegative.

The chain uses TRBV19 and TRBJ2-5, with a possible D match to TRBD2 (5 bases). The germline CDR1 and CDR2 sequences are LNHDA and SQIVND (reference sequence). Trimming left V 1 base short and J 2 bases short, with 11 bases between. The CDR3 is made up of 15 amino acids. CDR3 DNA: TGTGCCAGTAGTATAGCTCGGGGAAGACAAGAGACCCAGTACTTC. It encodes CASSIARGRQETQYF.

The V and J genes are TRBV28 and TRBJ1-4; maybe TRBD1 (5 bases). V was trimmed by 8 bases and J by 7 bases, leaving 5 bases between them. Germline-derived CDR1 and CDR2 are MDHEN and SYDVKM. CDR3 length: 10 amino acids. CDR3 loop: CASGAEKLFF. DNA for the CDR3: TGTGCCAGCGGGGCTGAAAAACTGTTTTTT.

The rearrangement uses TRBV6-1 and TRBJ2-6; D remains unclear. Germline lookup yields CDR1 MNHNS and CDR2 SASEGT. The CDR3 length is 20 residues. V shed 0 bases and J shed 2 bases, with 20 bases lying between them. For the CDR3, the DNA is TGTGCCAGCAGTGAAGCGCATGGCGGCAGCCCCTTCCCTGGGGCCAACGTCCTGACTTTC. It translates to CASSEAHGGSPFPGANVLTF.

This rearrangement joins TRBV30 to TRBJ1-2; tentatively, D is TRBD1 (6 bases). This CDR3 has 13 residues. Germline V gene lookup returns CDR1 GTSNPN and CDR2 SVGIG (reference sequence). Trimming removed 4 bases from V and 0 bases from J, with 9 bases in between. In DNA form, the CDR3 reads TGTGCCTGGACCGCAGGGGCTAACTATGGCTACACCTTC. Encoded protein: CAWTAGANYGYTF.

This chain connects TRBV7-3 to TRBJ2-3; D not certain. Trimming shortened V by 0 bases and J by 4 bases, and 8 bases separated the two germline ends. Germline CDR1 reads SGHTA; CDR2 reads FQGTGA. The CDR3 has 14 amino acids. The CDR3 nucleotides read TGTGCCAGCAGCTTAACTTCCCCGTCAGATACGCAGTATTTT. The encoded protein is CASSLTSPSDTQYF.

The rearrangement joins TRBV18 to TRBJ2-7, with 7 positions matching TRBD1. V gave up 2 bases and J gave up 4 bases; unmatched junction bases: 11. This CDR3 has 16 residues. Germline values: CDR1 KGHSH, CDR2 LQKENI. This CDR3 reads CASSPRTGRLVYEQYF. CDR3 DNA: TGTGCCAGCTCACCAAGGACAGGACGGCTAGTGTACGAGCAGTACTTC.

Remarks on this clone: The junction differs from germline at one of its ends, possibly a read error. This chain's CDR3 is CASSLEVSENSEAFF. The CDR3 bases are TGCGCCAGCAGCTTGGAAGTGAGTGAGAACAGTGAAGCTTTCTTT. The gene calls are TRBV5-1 and TRBJ1-1; no definite D call. The CDR3 extends over 15 amino acids. The germline V gene encodes CDR1 SGHRS and CDR2 YFSETQ.

This chain connects TRBV5-1 to TRBJ2-7, with 10 bases matching TRBD2. The germline V gene encodes CDR1 SGHRS and CDR2 YFSETQ. There are 14 residues in the CDR3. V was clipped by 1 base and J by 5 bases; unmatched bases: 3. Here the CDR3 reads CASSLRLAGDEQYF. The CDR3 nucleotides read TGCGCCAGCAGCTTGAGGCTAGCGGGAGACGAGCAGTACTTC. The full variable domain, rest sourced from reference TRBV5-1 and TRBJ2-7, is KAGVTQTPRYLIKTRGQQVTLSCSPISGHRSVSWYQQTPGQGLQFLFEYFSETQRNKGNFPGRFSGRQFSNSRSEMNVSTLELGDSALYLCASSLRLAGDEQYFGPGTRLTVT.